The clone carrying this T cell receptor (beta chain) was seen once. Antigen specificity is unknown. V shed 2 bases, J shed 2 bases, and the junction held 10 bases outside the gene matches. The CDR3 has 16 residues. CDR1 and CDR2 from the germline V gene are GTSNPN and SVGIG (reference sequence). These data come from a study of siplizumab effects on memory and regulatory T cells. The study, taken as a whole, reports: Contribution to the alloresponse seemed major for naive T cells, which also seemed more diverse than memory cells.

Measured with immunoSEQ multiplex PCR; TCRdb has only the in-frame clones, and not every one. Among 92,000 or so clones listed, 75% to 90% were seen once. Sample: CD4+ T cells sorted from blood. J is TRBJ1-1 and V is TRBV30; 8 bases map to TRBD1. The sequence was obtained from a human donor in good health. For the CDR3, the DNA is TGTGCCTGGAGTCCGGGACAGGTAATCGCCAACACTGAAGCTTTCTTT. This sequence encodes CAWSPGQVIANTEAFF.